This TCR beta chain was captured in a study of brain T cells in children with intractable seizures. Some clones are missing from TCRdb's copy, which holds only in-frame ones; the method was immunoSEQ multiplex PCR. The profile shows roughly 110,000 clones, under 95% of them singletons. Notes on this clone: The antigen is undetermined.

Regarding the study as a whole: Patients' HCMV serostatus was unknown; virus specificity rests on CDR3 similarity alone. Absence of clones before surgery may stem from lower sequencing depth.

V was pared by 5 bases and J by 0 bases, with 12 bases between. CDR1 KGHDR and CDR2 SFDVKD come from the germline V gene. The CDR3 is made up of 15 amino acids. Surgery cases with the highest brain T cell transcript signatures were chosen for sequencing. Pre-surgery treatment included at least one anti-epileptic drug. The chain carries TRBV24-1 and TRBJ1-1; D unresolved. The source is a boy under two years old with hemimegalencephaly and intractable seizures. The specimen comprised peripheral blood, sampled at surgery. CDR3 protein: CATSAAGQMNTEAFF. The CDR3 coding sequence is TGTGCCACCAGTGCCGCCGGGCAGATGAACACTGAAGCTTTCTTT.